This is a list of T cell receptor beta chains from one sample in a study of CD8+ T cells in alopecia areata. The table came from immunoSEQ multiplex PCR; TCRdb's copy has only in-frame clones and leaves some out. The data hold about 200,000 clones, with approximately 61% observed a single time. This specimen consisted of CD4+ T cells sorted from blood, obtained at week 24, from a patient treated with tofacitinib. The receptors come from a human donor with alopecia areata. Each CDR3 is given with its conserved first and last residue. Fields, in order: D gene, J gene, V gene, clone size, CDR3 protein, CDR3 DNA. The D gene is left open where the match is weak. Expanded clones get a size class; other rows say once, few or many, or leave the size out.

d_call: NA
j_call: TRBJ2-3
v_call: TRBV7-2
clone_size: few
cdr3_aa: CASSVQSATSTDTQYF
cdr3_nt: TGTGCCAGCAGCGTCCAGAGCGCCACTAGCACAGATACGCAGTATTTT

d_call: TRBD1
j_call: TRBJ2-4
v_call: TRBV25-1
clone_size: NA
cdr3_aa: CASSPDDRGENIQYF
cdr3_nt: TGTGCCAGCAGTCCCGATGACAGGGGGGAAAACATTCAGTACTTC

d_call: NA
j_call: TRBJ2-1
v_call: TRBV14
clone_size: NA
cdr3_aa: CASSQDTVYNEQFF
cdr3_nt: TGTGCCAGCAGCCAAGATACGGTCTACAATGAGCAGTTCTTC

d_call: NA
j_call: TRBJ2-7
v_call: TRBV5-1
clone_size: many
cdr3_aa: CASSSDSLSYEQYF
cdr3_nt: TGCGCCAGCAGCTCGGACAGCCTCTCCTACGAGCAGTACTTC

d_call: NA
j_call: TRBJ2-2
v_call: TRBV7-2
clone_size: NA
cdr3_aa: CASSLRGGELFF
cdr3_nt: TGTGCCAGCAGCTTACGGGGCGGGGAGCTGTTTTTT

d_call: NA
j_call: TRBJ2-7
v_call: TRBV29-1
clone_size: NA
cdr3_aa: CSALGSSQDEQYF
cdr3_nt: TGCAGCGCCCTCGGTTCTTCGCAAGACGAGCAGTACTTC

d_call: TRBD2
j_call: TRBJ2-1
v_call: TRBV5-6
clone_size: NA
cdr3_aa: CASSLPLLAGGKDEQFF
cdr3_nt: TGTGCCAGCAGCCTACCCTTACTAGCGGGGGGGAAGGATGAGCAGTTCTTC

d_call: TRBD1
j_call: TRBJ1-2
v_call: TRBV30
clone_size: NA
cdr3_aa: CAWNRGHGYTF
cdr3_nt: TGTGCCTGGAACAGGGGACATGGCTACACCTTC

d_call: NA
j_call: TRBJ2-1
v_call: TRBV7-2
clone_size: NA
cdr3_aa: CASSPEIGSSSYNEQFF
cdr3_nt: TGTGCCAGCAGCCCGGAGATAGGCTCTAGCTCCTACAATGAGCAGTTCTTC

d_call: NA
j_call: TRBJ1-5
v_call: TRBV2
clone_size: NA
cdr3_aa: CASSEAPQGVQPQHF
cdr3_nt: TGTGCCAGCAGTGAAGCGCCACAGGGTGTTCAGCCCCAGCATTTT

d_call: NA
j_call: TRBJ2-6
v_call: TRBV4-3
clone_size: NA
cdr3_aa: CASSQSAGANVLTF
cdr3_nt: TGCGCCAGCAGCCAATCGGCTGGGGCCAACGTCCTGACTTTC

d_call: NA
j_call: TRBJ1-4
v_call: TRBV7-9
clone_size: NA
cdr3_aa: CASSSGRTNEKLFF
cdr3_nt: TGTGCCAGCAGCTCTGGCCGCACTAATGAAAAACTGTTTTTT

d_call: NA
j_call: TRBJ1-1
v_call: TRBV7-2
clone_size: once
cdr3_aa: CASSPPGAGTEAFF
cdr3_nt: TGTGCCAGCAGCCCCCCGGGCGCGGGCACTGAAGCTTTCTTT

d_call: TRBD1
j_call: TRBJ1-4
v_call: TRBV29-1
clone_size: NA
cdr3_aa: CSVEQGAEEKLFF
cdr3_nt: TGCAGCGTAGAACAGGGGGCAGAGGAAAAACTGTTTTTT

d_call: NA
j_call: TRBJ1-6
v_call: TRBV14
clone_size: NA
cdr3_aa: CASSQVPNSPLHF
cdr3_nt: TGTGCCAGCAGCCAAGTACCGAATTCACCCCTCCACTTT

d_call: NA
j_call: TRBJ2-2
v_call: TRBV29-1
clone_size: NA
cdr3_aa: CSVTVTNTGELFF
cdr3_nt: TGCAGCGTGACAGTAACGAACACCGGGGAGCTGTTTTTT

d_call: NA
j_call: TRBJ2-5
v_call: TRBV30
clone_size: NA
cdr3_aa: CASTQDGYQETQYF
cdr3_nt: TGTGCCTCCACCCAAGATGGGTACCAAGAGACCCAGTACTTC

d_call: TRBD2
j_call: TRBJ2-3
v_call: TRBV7-2
clone_size: NA
cdr3_aa: CASSFRLAGVTSTDTQYF
cdr3_nt: TGTGCCAGCAGCTTCCGACTAGCGGGGGTAACTAGCACAGATACGCAGTATTTT

d_call: NA
j_call: TRBJ2-5
v_call: TRBV20-1
clone_size: once
cdr3_aa: CSAKGETQYF
cdr3_nt: TGCAGTGCGAAGGGTGAGACCCAGTACTTC

d_call: NA
j_call: TRBJ2-6
v_call: TRBV7-2
clone_size: NA
cdr3_aa: CASSMGISGANVLTF
cdr3_nt: TGTGCCAGCAGCATGGGGATCTCTGGGGCCAACGTCCTGACTTTC

d_call: TRBD1
j_call: TRBJ1-2
v_call: TRBV4-1
clone_size: NA
cdr3_aa: CASSYDRGYGYTF
cdr3_nt: TGCGCCAGCAGCTACGACAGGGGCTATGGCTACACCTTC

d_call: NA
j_call: TRBJ1-5
v_call: TRBV7-2
clone_size: NA
cdr3_aa: CASSSNSNQPQHF
cdr3_nt: TGTGCCAGCAGCTCTAATAGCAATCAGCCCCAGCATTTT

d_call: NA
j_call: TRBJ2-7
v_call: TRBV7-3
clone_size: few
cdr3_aa: CASSRLEQYF
cdr3_nt: TGTGCCAGCAGCCGTCTGGAGCAGTACTTC

d_call: TRBD1
j_call: TRBJ2-1
v_call: TRBV5-1
clone_size: once
cdr3_aa: CASRSGTGLNNEQFF
cdr3_nt: TGCGCCAGCAGAAGTGGGACAGGGTTAAACAATGAGCAGTTCTTC

d_call: TRBD1
j_call: TRBJ2-2
v_call: TRBV5-1
clone_size: NA
cdr3_aa: CASSSDRANTGELFF
cdr3_nt: TGCGCCAGCAGCTCGGACAGGGCGAACACCGGGGAGCTGTTTTTT

d_call: TRBD2
j_call: TRBJ2-5
v_call: TRBV29-1
clone_size: NA
cdr3_aa: CSVGTSGSETQYF
cdr3_nt: TGCAGCGTTGGGACTAGCGGTAGCGAGACCCAGTACTTC

d_call: NA
j_call: TRBJ1-5
v_call: TRBV30
clone_size: NA
cdr3_aa: CAWRDKRYSNQPQHF
cdr3_nt: TGTGCCTGGAGGGACAAGCGATATAGCAATCAGCCCCAGCATTTT

d_call: NA
j_call: TRBJ1-1
v_call: TRBV7-2
clone_size: NA
cdr3_aa: CASSLGVRNTEAFF
cdr3_nt: TGTGCCAGCAGCTTAGGGGTCAGGAACACTGAAGCTTTCTTT

d_call: NA
j_call: TRBJ1-2
v_call: TRBV4-3
clone_size: NA
cdr3_aa: CASSQDLPRGEDYGYTF
cdr3_nt: TGCGCCAGCAGCCAAGATCTACCTAGGGGTGAGGACTATGGCTACACCTTC

d_call: NA
j_call: TRBJ1-4
v_call: TRBV14
clone_size: NA
cdr3_aa: CASSQAGEKLFF
cdr3_nt: TGTGCCAGCAGCCAGGCGGGTGAAAAACTGTTTTTT

d_call: NA
j_call: TRBJ1-1
v_call: TRBV30
clone_size: NA
cdr3_aa: CAWSVLPWNTEAFF
cdr3_nt: TGTGCCTGGAGTGTACTCCCCTGGAACACTGAAGCTTTCTTT

d_call: NA
j_call: TRBJ1-6
v_call: TRBV27
clone_size: NA
cdr3_aa: CATRRVSSNSPLHF
cdr3_nt: TGTGCCACCCGTAGGGTATCTAGTAATTCACCCCTCCACTTT

d_call: TRBD1
j_call: TRBJ1-2
v_call: TRBV29-1
clone_size: few
cdr3_aa: CSVEFGTGRGYTF
cdr3_nt: TGCAGCGTTGAATTTGGGACAGGGCGAGGCTACACCTTC

d_call: TRBD1
j_call: TRBJ1-1
v_call: TRBV5-1
clone_size: NA
cdr3_aa: CASRLGQLNTEAFF
cdr3_nt: TGCGCCAGCAGACTGGGACAGTTGAACACTGAAGCTTTCTTT

d_call: NA
j_call: TRBJ2-3
v_call: TRBV9
clone_size: NA
cdr3_aa: CASSVGDTDTQYF
cdr3_nt: TGTGCCAGCAGCGTAGGAGACACAGATACGCAGTATTTT

d_call: NA
j_call: TRBJ1-2
v_call: TRBV5-6
clone_size: NA
cdr3_aa: CASSPGTSGSYGYTF
cdr3_nt: TGTGCCAGCAGTCCCGGGACCAGCGGCTCCTATGGCTACACCTTC

d_call: NA
j_call: TRBJ1-2
v_call: TRBV2
clone_size: many
cdr3_aa: CATADSTYGYTF
cdr3_nt: TGTGCCACCGCGGACAGTACCTATGGCTACACCTTC

d_call: NA
j_call: TRBJ2-5
v_call: TRBV7-6
clone_size: NA
cdr3_aa: CASSPRTALLQETQYF
cdr3_nt: TGTGCCAGCAGCCCACGGACAGCGCTCCTACAAGAGACCCAGTACTTC

d_call: NA
j_call: TRBJ2-4
v_call: TRBV5-1
clone_size: once
cdr3_aa: CASSWGLSEIQYF
cdr3_nt: TGCGCCAGCAGCTGGGGGCTTTCAGAGATTCAGTACTTC

d_call: NA
j_call: TRBJ2-3
v_call: TRBV11-2
clone_size: NA
cdr3_aa: CASSLEEASTDTQYF
cdr3_nt: TGTGCCAGCAGCTTAGAAGAAGCCAGCACAGATACGCAGTATTTT

d_call: NA
j_call: TRBJ1-1
v_call: TRBV30
clone_size: NA
cdr3_aa: CAWRWDPRNTEAFF
cdr3_nt: TGTGCCTGGAGGTGGGATCCTAGGAACACTGAAGCTTTCTTT

d_call: NA
j_call: TRBJ2-5
v_call: TRBV10-3
clone_size: NA
cdr3_aa: CAIRRFQETQYF
cdr3_nt: TGTGCCATCAGGAGGTTCCAAGAGACCCAGTACTTC

d_call: NA
j_call: TRBJ1-2
v_call: TRBV29-1
clone_size: NA
cdr3_aa: CSATGSNYGYTF
cdr3_nt: TGCAGCGCCACGGGGTCTAACTATGGCTACACCTTC

d_call: NA
j_call: TRBJ2-7
v_call: TRBV29-1
clone_size: few
cdr3_aa: CSAIINRNYEQYF
cdr3_nt: TGCAGCGCCATAATCAACAGGAACTACGAGCAGTACTTC

d_call: TRBD2
j_call: TRBJ2-1
v_call: TRBV19
clone_size: NA
cdr3_aa: CASSMQRGKEQFF
cdr3_nt: TGTGCCAGTAGTATGCAGCGGGGAAAAGAGCAGTTCTTC

d_call: NA
j_call: TRBJ2-3
v_call: TRBV29-1
clone_size: NA
cdr3_aa: CSVAVPGTDTQYF
cdr3_nt: TGCAGCGTTGCCGTTCCAGGCACAGATACGCAGTATTTT

d_call: NA
j_call: TRBJ2-5
v_call: TRBV29-1
clone_size: NA
cdr3_aa: CSAGVQETQYF
cdr3_nt: TGCAGCGCAGGGGTTCAAGAGACCCAGTACTTC

d_call: NA
j_call: TRBJ2-4
v_call: TRBV29-1
clone_size: NA
cdr3_aa: CSVEVGSLAKNIQYF
cdr3_nt: TGCAGCGTTGAAGTAGGGTCCCTAGCCAAAAACATTCAGTACTTC

d_call: NA
j_call: TRBJ2-1
v_call: TRBV29-1
clone_size: NA
cdr3_aa: CSGRDPVGIYNEQFF
cdr3_nt: TGCAGCGGCCGGGACCCAGTAGGGATCTACAATGAGCAGTTCTTC

d_call: TRBD2
j_call: TRBJ2-7
v_call: TRBV7-2
clone_size: few
cdr3_aa: CASSRTSGGAYEQYF
cdr3_nt: TGTGCCAGCAGCAGGACTAGCGGGGGTGCCTACGAGCAGTACTTC

d_call: TRBD1
j_call: TRBJ1-2
v_call: TRBV12-5
clone_size: NA
cdr3_aa: CASGWTGDFGYTF
cdr3_nt: TGTGCTAGTGGTTGGACAGGGGATTTTGGCTACACCTTC

d_call: NA
j_call: TRBJ2-1
v_call: TRBV11-1
clone_size: few
cdr3_aa: CASSLPGVNEQFF
cdr3_nt: TGTGCCAGCAGCTTACCGGGGGTGAATGAGCAGTTCTTC

d_call: NA
j_call: TRBJ1-1
v_call: TRBV5-6
clone_size: NA
cdr3_aa: CASSWNTEAFF
cdr3_nt: TGTGCCAGCAGCTGGAACACTGAAGCTTTCTTT

d_call: NA
j_call: TRBJ1-5
v_call: TRBV5-1
clone_size: NA
cdr3_aa: CASSLGGRRNQPQHF
cdr3_nt: TGCGCCAGCAGCTTGGGCGGTCGGCGCAATCAGCCCCAGCATTTT

d_call: TRBD2
j_call: TRBJ2-3
v_call: TRBV5-1
clone_size: NA
cdr3_aa: CASSSQAGVGTDTQYF
cdr3_nt: TGCGCCAGCAGCAGCCAAGCGGGGGTTGGCACAGATACGCAGTATTTT

d_call: NA
j_call: TRBJ1-6
v_call: TRBV19
clone_size: few
cdr3_aa: CASSIVGRPNSPLHF
cdr3_nt: TGTGCCAGTAGTATAGTGGGCAGACCCAATTCACCCCTCCACTTT

d_call: NA
j_call: TRBJ2-1
v_call: TRBV29-1
clone_size: NA
cdr3_aa: CSVEGNSYNEQFF
cdr3_nt: TGCAGCGTTGAAGGCAACTCCTACAATGAGCAGTTCTTC

d_call: NA
j_call: TRBJ2-3
v_call: TRBV5-6
clone_size: few
cdr3_aa: CASSPSHGVRTDTQYF
cdr3_nt: TGTGCCAGCAGCCCATCCCACGGGGTAAGGACGGATACGCAGTATTTT